A single sample gave rise to the 21 T cell receptor beta chains below, sequenced in a study of shared clonotypes between healthy human individuals. Measured with immunoSEQ multiplex PCR; TCRdb has only the in-frame clones, and not every one. This table holds around 100,000 clones, 65% to 75% found once. Sequencing input: memory CD8+ T cells sorted from blood. Subset noted: CD45RO+ cells pooled with CCR7-negative TemRA cells. These receptors were collected from a young woman in good health.

The chain recombines TRBV29-1 with TRBJ2-7; D possibly uses TRBD1 or TRBD2 (6 bases each). In germline, CDR1 is SQVTM, CDR2 ANQGSEA. CDR3 length: 13 amino acids. Trimming stripped 6 bases from V and 2 bases from J, with 14 bases between. The CDR3 sequence is CSVLGGSAYEQYF. CDR3 sequence (DNA): TGCAGCGTCCTAGGGGGGAGCGCCTACGAGCAGTACTTC.

The V gene is TRBV13, the J gene TRBJ2-7; TRBD1 is a possible D gene (5 bases). The CDR3 covers 14 residues. Germline lookup yields CDR1 PRHDT and CDR2 FYEKMQ (reference sequence). V lost 4 bases to trimming and J lost 7 bases, with 17 bases between them. The CDR3 loop reads CASSSTLRVGEQYF. CDR3 nucleotides: TGTGCCAGCAGCTCCACCCTCAGGGTTGGGGAGCAGTACTTC.

Comments on this clone: The sample carries other DNA sequences with the same CDR3. The rearrangement uses TRBV7-9 and TRBJ1-1, with a possible D match to TRBD1 (5 bases). Trimming took off 7 bases at V and 3 bases at J, with 6 bases between the two ends. CDR1 and CDR2 (germline): SEHNR, FQNEAQ (reference sequence). The CDR3 spans 11 residues. CDR3 protein: CASTRDTEAFF. CDR3 bases: TGTGCCAGCACCAGGGACACTGAAGCTTTCTTT.

The chain carries TRBV6-5 and TRBJ2-1, with 8 bases lining up with TRBD2. The ends lost 0 bases at V and 8 bases at J; junction bases unmatched: 6. The CDR3 sequence is 15 residues long. Germline V CDR1 and CDR2: MNHEY, SVGAGI. This CDR3 is CASSYSSGGVDEQFF. Written as DNA, the CDR3 is TGTGCCAGCAGTTACTCCTCGGGAGGGGTCGATGAGCAGTTCTTC.

The V gene is TRBV10-2, the J gene TRBJ2-2, with no clear D. V lost 6 bases and J lost 1, with 12 bases in between. CDR1 and CDR2 from the germline V gene are WSHSY and SAAADI. The CDR3 length is 15 residues. CDR3 in amino acids: CASSRLRGNTGELFF. CDR3 DNA: TGCGCCAGCAGCCGCCTCAGAGGGAACACCGGGGAGCTGTTTTTT.

There are a few counts of this clone. The same CDR3 arises from other DNA sequences in this sample as well. The chain recombines TRBV5-4 with TRBJ2-3; 7 bases line up with TRBD2. This CDR3 comprises 13 residues. After removal of 1 base from V and 6 bases from J, the junction contained 2 bases not matched to a gene. CDR1 and CDR2 from the germline V gene are SGHNT and YYREEE (reference sequence). The CDR3: CASSLMRGDTQYF. The CDR3 DNA follows: TGTGCCAGCAGCTTGATGCGGGGGGATACGCAGTATTTT.

The chain links TRBV7-9 to TRBJ2-3, with 9 bases identical to TRBD1. Germline V CDR1 and CDR2: SEHNR, FQNEAQ (reference sequence). The CDR3 is 15 residues long. J lost 2 bases, V lost 5 bases, and 5 bases had no gene match. Here the CDR3 DNA reads TGTGCCAGCAGCAGCCGGGACAGGGACACAGATACGCAGTATTTT. Its protein product is CASSSRDRDTDTQYF.

This chain joins TRBV30 and TRBJ2-5; possible D gene TRBD1, 7 bases. The J call could be wrong; TRBJ2-7 is a better fit for the DNA end. This CDR3 region has 13 residues. The V gene's germline CDR1 is GTSNPN and CDR2 SVGIG (reference sequence). The CDR3 DNA reads TGTGCCTGGAGCCGGCAGGGGGGCTACGAGCAGTACTTC. It codes for CAWSRQGGYEQYF.

This clone occurred a few times. V gene TRBV19 combines with J gene TRBJ2-1; D unclear. The CDR3 has 12 residues. Germline CDR1 LNHDA, CDR2 SQIVND (reference sequence). Trimming took off 3 bases at V and 5 bases at J, with 5 bases between the two ends. CDR3 region: CASSMADNEQFF. The CDR3 nucleotides read TGTGCCAGTAGTATGGCCGACAATGAGCAGTTCTTC.

This clone was seen only once. V usage is TRBV5-6 and J usage is TRBJ1-5, with 10 bases that match TRBD1. CDR1 and CDR2 (germline): SGHDT, YYEEEE. The CDR3 extends over 15 amino acids. After removal of 3 bases from V and 7 bases from J, the junction contained 7 bases not matched to a gene. DNA for the CDR3: TGTGCCAGCAGCTACGGACAGGGGGTATGGCAGCCCCAGCATTTT. It encodes CASSYGQGVWQPQHF.

This clone was counted between two and nine times. CDR3 nucleotides: TGTGCCAGCATGTGGGTCGGTGGAGAGACCCAGTACTTC. As protein: CASMWVGGETQYF. V usage is TRBV6-6 and J usage is TRBJ2-5; D is unresolved. Germline V gene data show CDR1 as MNHNY and CDR2 as SVGAGI (reference sequence). Trimming stripped 7 bases from V and 4 bases from J, with 13 bases between. This CDR3 is 13 amino acids long.

The J gene is TRBJ2-7, the V gene TRBV5-1; D gene unclear. The CDR3 length is 15 residues. Trimming pared 0 bases from V and 2 bases from J, leaving 12 bases between. Germline CDR1 SGHRS, CDR2 YFSETQ. CDR3 region: CASSLASGTPYEQYF. CDR3 DNA sequence: TGCGCCAGCAGCTTGGCCTCGGGTACCCCCTACGAGCAGTACTTC.

This clone appeared a few times. The rearrangement links TRBV11-2 to TRBJ1-2; possibly TRBD1 for D (5 bases). The CDR3 covers 12 residues. Trimming removed 5 bases at V and 4 bases at J, with 8 bases between. Germline-derived CDR1 and CDR2 are SGHAT and FQNNGV. For the CDR3, the DNA is TGTGCCAGCAGCAGGGGAACCTATGGCTACACCTTC. This encodes CASSRGTYGYTF.

The V call is TRBV25-1, the J call TRBJ2-6; D remains ambiguous. In germline, CDR1 is MGHDK, CDR2 SYGVNS. This CDR3 comprises 14 residues. The ends were cut back, 4 bases at V and 1 base at J, with 5 bases in the middle. The CDR3 region has the DNA TGTGCCAGCAGTGGTAGGTCTGGGGCCAACGTCCTGACTTTC. Its translation is CASSGRSGANVLTF.

This clone has only one observation. The rearrangement joins TRBV27 to TRBJ2-7, with TRBD1 matching over 8 bases. V gave up 6 bases and J gave up 4 bases; unmatched junction bases: 17. The CDR3 totals 17 residues. Per germline, CDR1 MNHEY and CDR2 SMNVEV (reference sequence). The CDR3 DNA is TGTGCCAGCAGGTTGGGCGGGTATAGGACAGGGAGGTACGAGCAGTACTTC. It codes for CASRLGGYRTGRYEQYF.

The chain is built from TRBV19 and TRBJ2-5, with 7 bases identical to TRBD1. CDR3 length: 15 residues. Germline V lookup: CDR1 LNHDA, CDR2 SQIVND (reference sequence). V shed 1 base and J 4 bases; nucleotides not matched to a gene: 6. Here the CDR3 reads CASSIGPAGGETQYF. In DNA form, the CDR3 reads TGTGCCAGTAGTATAGGTCCTGCAGGGGGAGAGACCCAGTACTTC.

This clone was counted at least ten times. This chain links TRBV5-1 with TRBJ1-1; the D is unclear. Germline V lookup: CDR1 SGHRS, CDR2 YFSETQ. CDR3 length: 15 amino acids. The V and J ends lost 2 bases and 1 base respectively, with 12 bases between them. For the CDR3, the DNA is TGCGCCAGCAGCTTCGGAATCGGGGAGAACACTGAAGCTTTCTTT. Translation: CASSFGIGENTEAFF. Supplemented by reference TRBV5-1 and TRBJ1-1, the full variable domain reads KAGVTQTPRYLIKTRGQQVTLSCSPISGHRSVSWYQQTPGQGLQFLFEYFSETQRNKGNFPGRFSGRQFSNSRSEMNVSTLELGDSALYLCASSFGIGENTEAFFGQGTRLTVV.

The gene calls are TRBV11-2 and TRBJ2-3; TRBD2 is a possible D gene (5 bases). V lost 4 bases, J lost 2 bases, and 7 bases lay in between. The V gene's germline CDR1 is SGHAT and CDR2 FQNNGV. CDR3 size: 13 residues. The CDR3 spells CASSSGNTDTQYF. The CDR3 nucleotides read TGTGCCAGCAGCTCGGGAAACACAGATACGCAGTATTTT.

This clone was recorded once. The rearrangement uses TRBV6-1 and TRBJ1-5; D is possibly TRBD1 (6 bases). CDR1 and CDR2 (germline): MNHNS, SASEGT. The CDR3 has 17 residues. Between the trimmed V and J ends, which lost 2 bases and 3 bases, there was a span of 17 bases. The CDR3 nucleotides read TGTGCCAGCAGTGAAACCGACAGGTATAGACCCAATCAGCCCCAGCATTTT. Translating gives CASSETDRYRPNQPQHF.

A few counts support this clone. This sequence joins TRBV2 and TRBJ2-7; no firm D call. The CDR3 covers 12 residues. V was cut by 9 bases and J by 6 bases, with 15 bases left in between. Germline loops: CDR1 SNHLY, CDR2 FYNNEI. The DNA for the CDR3 is TGTGCCAGTGGAGTTACCCCAAGCGAGCAGTACTTC. It specifies CASGVTPSEQYF.

This rearrangement joins TRBV14 to TRBJ1-2; no firm D call. There are 16 residues in the CDR3. Germline V gene lookup returns CDR1 SGHDN and CDR2 FVKESK. V was clipped by 5 bases and J by 4 bases, with 20 bases between them. The CDR3 nucleotides are TGTGCCAGCAGCGTAGGAGAGTATGGAAAGACCTATGGCTACACCTTC. Residues: CASSVGEYGKTYGYTF. Complete variable domain (other parts from reference TRBV14 and TRBJ1-2): EAGVTQFPSHSVIEKGQTVTLRCDPISGHDNLYWYRRVMGKEIKFLLHFVKESKQDESGMPNNRFLAERTGGTYSTLKVQPAELEDSGVYFCASSVGEYGKTYGYTFGSGTRLTVV.